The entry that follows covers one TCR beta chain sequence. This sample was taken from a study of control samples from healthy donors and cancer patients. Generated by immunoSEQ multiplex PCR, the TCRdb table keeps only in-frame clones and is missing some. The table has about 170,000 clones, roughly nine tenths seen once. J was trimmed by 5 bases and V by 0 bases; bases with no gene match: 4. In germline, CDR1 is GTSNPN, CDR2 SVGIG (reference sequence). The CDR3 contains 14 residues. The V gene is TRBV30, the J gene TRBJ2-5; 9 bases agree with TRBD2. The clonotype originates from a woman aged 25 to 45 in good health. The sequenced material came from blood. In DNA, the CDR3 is TGTGCCTGGAGTGTATCTACTAGCGGGGAGACCCAGTACTTC. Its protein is CAWSVSTSGETQYF. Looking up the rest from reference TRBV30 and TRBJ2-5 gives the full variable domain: SQTIHQWPATLVQPVGSPLSLECTVEGTSNPNLYWYRQAAGRGLQLLFYSVGIGQISSEVPQNLSASRPQDRQFILSSKKLLLSDSGFYLCAWSVSTSGETQYFGPGTRLLVL.